Listed below are T cell receptor beta chains from one sample, sequenced in a study of radiotherapy plus CTLA-4 blockade in lung cancer. Generated by immunoSEQ multiplex PCR, the TCRdb table keeps only in-frame clones and is missing some. In the table there are tens of thousands of clones, 70% to 90% of which are singletons. This specimen was peripheral blood, taken from a patient treated with radiotherapy plus ipilimumab. Every receptor here comes from a human donor with non-small cell lung cancer whose response to radiotherapy plus ipilimumab could not be evaluated. CDR3s include the opening cysteine and the closing phenylalanine or tryptophan. D genes are given only for firm matches. Clone size is shown for a subset of rows, as once, few, many or a class of expanded clone.

size: NA
J: TRBJ2-7
V: TRBV10-3
D: TRBD1
DNA: TGTGCCATCAATCCGGGACAGGGTCCCTACGAGCAGTACTTC
CDR3: CAINPGQGPYEQYF

size: once
J: TRBJ1-3
V: TRBV20-1
D: NA
DNA: TGCAGCCTGGTCGATACTGGAGCTAAGTATTTT
CDR3: CSLVDTGAKYF

size: NA
J: TRBJ2-1
V: TRBV9
D: TRBD2
DNA: TGTGCCAGCAGCGAAGCGGGAGGACCCAATGAGCAGTTCTTC
CDR3: CASSEAGGPNEQFF

size: NA
J: TRBJ1-1
V: TRBV10-2
D: NA
DNA: TGCGCCAGCAGCGGACACGGAGTCGCTGAAGCTTTCTTT
CDR3: CASSGHGVAEAFF

size: NA
J: TRBJ2-7
V: TRBV7-9
D: TRBD1
DNA: TGTGCCAGCAGCCGGGACAGGGGTTACGAGCAGTACTTC
CDR3: CASSRDRGYEQYF

size: NA
J: TRBJ2-1
V: TRBV29-1
D: NA
DNA: TGCAGCGTTCTGCAGGAGGGGCTTCCTTACAATGAGCAGTTCTTC
CDR3: CSVLQEGLPYNEQFF

size: NA
J: TRBJ1-1
V: TRBV5-4
D: NA
DNA: TGTGCCAGCAGTGCGCGACAGGCGAACACTGAAGCTTTCTTT
CDR3: CASSARQANTEAFF

size: NA
J: TRBJ2-1
V: TRBV5-1
D: NA
DNA: TGCGCCAGCAGCTTGGAGGGGGGAGGGGCGTATGAGCAGTTCTTC
CDR3: CASSLEGGGAYEQFF

size: NA
J: TRBJ2-7
V: TRBV19
D: TRBD2
DNA: TGTGCCAGTAGTATTCTCGGGGGGGCAGGGTACGAGCAGTACTTC
CDR3: CASSILGGAGYEQYF

size: NA
J: TRBJ1-2
V: TRBV7-2
D: NA
DNA: TGTGCCAGCAGCCCCTCGGGAGGGGATTTGGGTGTTGGCTACACCTTC
CDR3: CASSPSGGDLGVGYTF

size: NA
J: TRBJ1-4
V: TRBV6-5
D: NA
DNA: TGTGCCAGCTCGTGGGCGAACGAAAAACTGTTTTTT
CDR3: CASSWANEKLFF

size: NA
J: TRBJ1-1
V: TRBV9
D: TRBD1
DNA: TGTGCCAGCAGCAGACAGGGGGCGAGCACTGAAGCTTTCTTT
CDR3: CASSRQGASTEAFF

size: NA
J: TRBJ2-7
V: TRBV28
D: NA
DNA: TGTGCCAGCAGTTCAGGGACAAGGGAGCAGTACTTC
CDR3: CASSSGTREQYF

size: NA
J: TRBJ1-1
V: TRBV5-1
D: NA
DNA: TGCGCCAGCAGATCCGGATCGGGGGGCGAGGACACTGAAGCTTTCTTT
CDR3: CASRSGSGGEDTEAFF

size: NA
J: TRBJ2-2
V: TRBV25-1
D: NA
DNA: TGTGCCAGCAGTGAATTCGGGGGGCGGGAGCTGTTTTTT
CDR3: CASSEFGGRELFF

size: NA
J: TRBJ2-5
V: TRBV28
D: NA
DNA: TGTGCCAGCAGCCCAATACGGGGGGCGCGGCAAGAGACCCAGTACTTC
CDR3: CASSPIRGARQETQYF

size: NA
J: TRBJ1-1
V: TRBV7-9
D: NA
DNA: TGTGCCAGCAGCTTAGGGGGAGGGGACCGCGGGACTGAAGCTTTCTTT
CDR3: CASSLGGGDRGTEAFF

size: NA
J: TRBJ1-1
V: TRBV7-2
D: NA
DNA: TGTGCCAGCAGCTTTCTGGTCGGTAGTGAAGCTTTCTTT
CDR3: CASSFLVGSEAFF

size: NA
J: TRBJ2-5
V: TRBV2
D: TRBD2
DNA: TGTGCCAGCGCCAGACTAGCGGGAGGATTGGTAGAGACCCAGTACTTC
CDR3: CASARLAGGLVETQYF

size: NA
J: TRBJ2-7
V: TRBV6-5
D: NA
DNA: TGTGCCAGCAGTAACCGAGGACTCTCCTACGAGCAGTACTTC
CDR3: CASSNRGLSYEQYF

size: NA
J: TRBJ2-7
V: TRBV7-9
D: NA
DNA: TGTGCCAGCAGCTTAGGGGCCGAGCAGTACTTC
CDR3: CASSLGAEQYF

size: NA
J: TRBJ1-2
V: TRBV5-5
D: NA
DNA: TGTGCCAGCAGCCGATCGGGAGTCCAGGCAGCTAACTATGGCTACACCTTC
CDR3: CASSRSGVQAANYGYTF

size: few
J: TRBJ2-2
V: TRBV30
D: NA
DNA: TGTGCCTGGAGGGTTGGAGAGGGCACCGGGGAGCTGTTTTTT
CDR3: CAWRVGEGTGELFF

size: NA
J: TRBJ2-1
V: TRBV28
D: NA
DNA: TGTGCCAGCAGTACGGCCAAGGCGGGGAACAATGAGCAGTTCTTC
CDR3: CASSTAKAGNNEQFF

size: NA
J: TRBJ2-3
V: TRBV11-2
D: NA
DNA: TGTGCCAGCAGCTTCAGGGGAGTAAGCACAGATACGCAGTATTTT
CDR3: CASSFRGVSTDTQYF

size: NA
J: TRBJ2-7
V: TRBV2
D: TRBD2
DNA: TGTGCCAGGTCGGGGGTAGCGGGCGAGCAGTACTTC
CDR3: CARSGVAGEQYF

size: NA
J: TRBJ1-4
V: TRBV19
D: NA
DNA: TGTGCCAGTACCGACCGAGATCAGGATAATGAAAAACTGTTTTTT
CDR3: CASTDRDQDNEKLFF

size: NA
J: TRBJ2-1
V: TRBV6-5
D: NA
DNA: TGTGCCAGCAGTTACTCGATCTATGGAGGGGAGTTCTTC
CDR3: CASSYSIYGGEFF

size: NA
J: TRBJ1-2
V: TRBV27
D: TRBD1
DNA: TGTGCCAGCAGTAGACAGGGGGCCTATGGCTACACCTTC
CDR3: CASSRQGAYGYTF

size: NA
J: TRBJ1-2
V: TRBV6-6
D: NA
DNA: TGTGCCAGCAGATCCATAACAGGGAACTATGGCTACACCTTC
CDR3: CASRSITGNYGYTF

size: NA
J: TRBJ1-1
V: TRBV29-1
D: TRBD1
DNA: TGCAGCGTGCTCGGGACAGAGAACACTGAAGCTTTCTTT
CDR3: CSVLGTENTEAFF

size: NA
J: TRBJ2-7
V: TRBV18
D: TRBD1
DNA: TGTGCCAGCTCAGCTGCCGGGACAGGGGGCAACGAGCAGTACTTC
CDR3: CASSAAGTGGNEQYF

size: NA
J: TRBJ1-3
V: TRBV19
D: NA
DNA: TGTGCCAGTAGTATACCCCGCTCTGGAAACACCATATATTTT
CDR3: CASSIPRSGNTIYF

size: NA
J: TRBJ2-4
V: TRBV2
D: NA
DNA: TGTGCCAGCAGTGAAGGTCCAGGGAATCGCCACTTC
CDR3: CASSEGPGNRHF

size: NA
J: TRBJ2-3
V: TRBV4-3
D: TRBD1
DNA: TGCGCCAGCAGCCAAGTGGCAGGGGGTGAAGATACGCAGTATTTT
CDR3: CASSQVAGGEDTQYF

size: NA
J: TRBJ2-1
V: TRBV7-9
D: TRBD2
DNA: TGTGCCAGCAGCTTAACTAGCGGGAGAGCCAATGAGCAGTTCTTC
CDR3: CASSLTSGRANEQFF

size: NA
J: TRBJ1-1
V: TRBV11-2
D: NA
DNA: TGTGCCAGCAGCTTAGACCCGACAGACACTGAAGCTTTCTTT
CDR3: CASSLDPTDTEAFF

size: NA
J: TRBJ1-2
V: TRBV27
D: NA
DNA: TGTGCCAGCAGTAGCCGTACCGGGAGCGGCTACACCTTC
CDR3: CASSSRTGSGYTF

size: NA
J: TRBJ2-7
V: TRBV29-1
D: TRBD1
DNA: TGCAGCGTTGATACAGGGGGCTACGAGCAGTACTTC
CDR3: CSVDTGGYEQYF

size: NA
J: TRBJ2-4
V: TRBV19
D: NA
DNA: TGTGCCAGTAGTGTCCGGAACATTCAGTACTTC
CDR3: CASSVRNIQYF

size: NA
J: TRBJ1-4
V: TRBV5-4
D: TRBD1
DNA: TGTGCCAGCAGCTCCGGGACAGGGCGGGTAACTAATGAAAAACTGTTTTTT
CDR3: CASSSGTGRVTNEKLFF

size: NA
J: TRBJ1-2
V: TRBV5-1
D: NA
DNA: TGCGCCAGCAGCTTGTCAGGGGATGAGGCCTATGGCTACACCTTC
CDR3: CASSLSGDEAYGYTF

size: few
J: TRBJ1-2
V: TRBV30
D: NA
DNA: TGTGCCTGGAGTACGGGCCAGCGGAGCTATGGCTACACCTTC
CDR3: CAWSTGQRSYGYTF

size: NA
J: TRBJ1-2
V: TRBV11-2
D: NA
DNA: TGTGCCAGCAGCTCCCTCTTGGGCAGCAGTGGCTACACCTTC
CDR3: CASSSLLGSSGYTF

size: NA
J: TRBJ2-7
V: TRBV11-2
D: TRBD1
DNA: TGTGCCAGCAGACAGCCGGGACAGGGAGGCGAGCAGTACTTC
CDR3: CASRQPGQGGEQYF

size: NA
J: TRBJ2-1
V: TRBV7-3
D: TRBD1
DNA: TGTGCCAGCAGCCCCGGGACAGCTAACAATGAGCAGTTCTTC
CDR3: CASSPGTANNEQFF

size: NA
J: TRBJ2-7
V: TRBV4-3
D: NA
DNA: TGCGCCAGCAGCCAAGATTTGTCTAGTAGTCTCGAGCAGTACTTC
CDR3: CASSQDLSSSLEQYF

size: NA
J: TRBJ2-3
V: TRBV28
D: NA
DNA: TGTGCCAGCCAAGCGGCGACAGATACGCAGTATTTT
CDR3: CASQAATDTQYF

size: NA
J: TRBJ2-1
V: TRBV19
D: TRBD1
DNA: TGTGCCAGTAGTACGCTCTCAGGGGGCGCGTGGAATGAGCAGTTCTTC
CDR3: CASSTLSGGAWNEQFF

size: NA
J: TRBJ2-1
V: TRBV6-5
D: NA
DNA: TGTGCCAGCAGTACGACAATCTACAATGAGCAGTTCTTC
CDR3: CASSTTIYNEQFF

size: NA
J: TRBJ2-2
V: TRBV6-1
D: TRBD2
DNA: TGTGCCAGCAGTGTGTGGGTAGCGGGAGTCGGCACCGGGGAGCTGTTTTTT
CDR3: CASSVWVAGVGTGELFF